This entry lists 8 T cell receptor beta chains sequenced from one sample in a study of human T cells and chemical hapten exposure. The time point was: healthy volunteer bleed at 6 weeks. Total RNA was extracted from unfractionated whole blood. TCRdb reanalysed the RACE reads using MiXCR and keeps one entry per CDR3 protein. The profile shows about 77,000 distinct CDR3 sequences, 8.6% of them singletons. The specimen was whole blood. These receptors were obtained from a female donor in good health. Some clones in this sample may be carry-over from other donors' samples.

This clonotype was seen many times. This chain joins TRBV12-3 or TRBV12-4 and TRBJ2-3; D call uncertain. CDR3 size: 17 residues. The germline V and J ends were trimmed by 7 bases and 1 base, with 21 bases remaining between them. The CDR3 nucleotides read TGTGCCAGCAACCGCCGTCGGGCTACCGCTGGCACAGATACGCAGTATTTT. This encodes CASNRRRATAGTDTQYF.

This clonotype was observed many times. A much larger clone differs by one base, so this may be a read error. The rearrangement links TRBV20-1 to TRBJ2-2; 9 nucleotides match TRBD1. Germline assignment: CDR1 DFQATT and CDR2 SNEGSKA (reference sequence). After removal of 2 bases from V and 5 bases from J, the junction contained 9 bases not matched to a gene. This CDR3 is built from 16 residues. CDR3 sequence: CSARSKDRGGTGELFF. CDR3 nucleotides: TGCAGTGCTAGATCTAAGGACAGGGGTGGAACCGGGGAGCTGTTTTTT.

This clonotype was seen repeatedly, ten times or more. V gene TRBV2 combines with J gene TRBJ2-7; D might be TRBD1 or TRBD2, each matching 5 bases. Germline V CDR1 and CDR2: SNHLY, FYNNEI. Trimming cost V 4 bases and J 0 bases, with 10 bases left between them. CDR3 size: 14 residues. The CDR3 sequence is CASSGGTYSYEQYF. The CDR3, as DNA: TGTGCCAGCAGTGGGGGGACCTACTCCTACGAGCAGTACTTC.

This clonotype was observed a few times. V usage is TRBV6-4 and J usage is TRBJ1-6; possibly TRBD1 for D (6 bases). The CDR3 contains 16 residues. Germline loops: CDR1 MRHNA, CDR2 SNTAGT. V was pared by 4 bases and J by 2 bases, with 12 bases between. Here the CDR3 reads CASSVWGPAYNSPLHF. The CDR3 DNA follows: TGTGCCAGCAGTGTTTGGGGGCCTGCCTATAATTCACCCCTCCACTTT.

The rearrangement links TRBV7-2 to TRBJ1-1; possibly TRBD1 for D (5 bases). The germline V gene encodes CDR1 SGHTA and CDR2 FQGNSA. Trimming cost V 4 bases and J 3 bases, with 12 bases left between them. CDR3 length: 14 amino acids. The CDR3 DNA reads TGTGCCAGCAGCTCAGACAGAAGTTACACTGAAGCTTTCTTT. Protein: CASSSDRSYTEAFF.

This clonotype was recorded at least ten times. The chain links TRBV13 to TRBJ1-1; D might be TRBD1 (5 bases). V was shortened by 2 bases and J by 2 bases, with 12 bases between the two germline ends. This CDR3 comprises 15 residues. CDR1 and CDR2 (germline): PRHDT, FYEKMQ (reference sequence). The CDR3 DNA reads as TGTGCCAGCAGCTTAACATGGGGCGCAAACACTGAAGCTTTCTTT. Encoded protein: CASSLTWGANTEAFF.

This clonotype was detected ten times or more. One junction end disagrees with the germline gene, perhaps due to a read error. This sequence joins TRBV30 and TRBJ1-6; the D is unclear. CDR1 GTSNPN and CDR2 SVGIG come from the germline V gene (reference sequence). The CDR3 is made up of 14 amino acids. CDR3 region: CAWSESVYKSPLHF. The CDR3, as DNA: TGTGCCTGGAGTGAGTCTGTTTATAAATCACCCCTCCACTTT.

The chain employs TRBV18 and TRBJ1-2; the match to TRBD1 covers 9 bases. The CDR3 length is 14 residues. Trimming cost V 2 bases and J 7 bases; bases outside gene matches: 5. Per the germline V gene, CDR1 is KGHSH and CDR2 is LQKENI. The CDR3 DNA reads as TGTGCCAGCTCACCAGGGACAGGGCTCTCTGGCTACACCTTC. This translates into CASSPGTGLSGYTF.